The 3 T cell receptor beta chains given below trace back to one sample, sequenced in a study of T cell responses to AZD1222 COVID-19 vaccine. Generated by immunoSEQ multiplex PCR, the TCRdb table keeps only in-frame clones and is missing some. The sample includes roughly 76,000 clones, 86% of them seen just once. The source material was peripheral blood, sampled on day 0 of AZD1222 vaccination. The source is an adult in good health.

The CDR3 is CASSALRGGGNQPQHF. The DNA of the CDR3 is TGTGCCAGCAGTGCCCTGCGGGGGGGTGGGAATCAGCCCCAGCATTTT. The chain couples TRBV28 to TRBJ1-5, with D perhaps matching TRBD1 (5 bases). The CDR3 sequence is 16 residues long. V was pared by 5 bases and J by 4 bases, with 18 bases between. The germline CDR1 and CDR2 sequences are MDHEN and SYDVKM.

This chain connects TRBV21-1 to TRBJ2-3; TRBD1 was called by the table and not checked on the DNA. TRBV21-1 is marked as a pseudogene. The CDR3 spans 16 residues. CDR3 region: CASSKGPGGESDTQYF. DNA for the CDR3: TGTGCCAGCAGCAAAGGGCCAGGGGGAGAGTCAGATACGCAGTATTTT.

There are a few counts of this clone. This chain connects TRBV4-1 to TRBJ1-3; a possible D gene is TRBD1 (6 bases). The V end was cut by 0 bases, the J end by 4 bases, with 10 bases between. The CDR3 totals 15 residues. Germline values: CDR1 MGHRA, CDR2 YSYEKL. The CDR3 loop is CASSQDRGPGNTIYF. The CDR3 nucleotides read TGCGCCAGCAGCCAAGACAGGGGACCAGGAAACACCATATATTTT.